The clone carrying this T cell receptor (beta chain) showed up just once. The protocol was immunoSEQ multiplex PCR, while the TCRdb copy is restricted to in-frame clones and leaves out a portion. The table lists approximately 250,000 clones, 85% of them singletons. This entry is derived from a study of blood T cell repertoires in COVID-19. J gave up 5 bases and V 5 bases, and 8 bases lay outside the gene matches. Germline V lookup: CDR1 SGDLS, CDR2 YYNGEE. CDR3 length equals 14 residues. The genes are TRBV9 and TRBJ2-5, with 8 bases that match TRBD1. This TCR was sampled from a woman aged 45-60 years with acute COVID-19. The material sequenced was PBMCs or T cells enriched from blood (not recorded which). CDR3 DNA sequence: TGTGCCAGCAGTACCCCAGGGGGCGCGGAGACCCAGTACTTC. Translation gives CASSTPGGAETQYF.